This TCR beta chain was observed in a study of OX40 agonist ivuxolimab in advanced cancers. About the research overall: Dose-escalation patients suffered from hepatocellular carcinoma, melanoma, renal cell or head and neck cancer.

In germline, CDR1 is SGHNT, CDR2 YYREEE (reference sequence). The CDR3 runs to 13 residues. Trimming left V 1 base short and J 4 bases short, with 8 bases between. Assay used: immunoSEQ multiplex PCR; TCRdb lists only in-frame clones, some missing. Among approximately 56,000 clones listed, approximately 86% were seen once. This sequence joins TRBV5-4 and TRBJ1-1; D unclear. The source was CD4+ or CD8+ T cells sorted from blood, collected in a trial of the OX40 agonist ivuxolimab. This TCR was recovered from an adult with an advanced solid tumor such as melanoma, head and neck, liver or kidney cancer. CDR3 protein: CASSLLAGTEAFF. CDR3 DNA sequence: TGTGCCAGCAGCTTGCTAGCCGGCACTGAAGCTTTCTTT. Filled out from reference TRBV5-4 and TRBJ1-1, the complete variable domain reads ETGVTQSPTHLIKTRGQQVTLRCSSQSGHNTVSWYQQALGQGPQFIFQYYREEENGRGNFPPRFSGLQFPNYSSELNVNALELDDSALYLCASSLLAGTEAFFGQGTRLTVV.